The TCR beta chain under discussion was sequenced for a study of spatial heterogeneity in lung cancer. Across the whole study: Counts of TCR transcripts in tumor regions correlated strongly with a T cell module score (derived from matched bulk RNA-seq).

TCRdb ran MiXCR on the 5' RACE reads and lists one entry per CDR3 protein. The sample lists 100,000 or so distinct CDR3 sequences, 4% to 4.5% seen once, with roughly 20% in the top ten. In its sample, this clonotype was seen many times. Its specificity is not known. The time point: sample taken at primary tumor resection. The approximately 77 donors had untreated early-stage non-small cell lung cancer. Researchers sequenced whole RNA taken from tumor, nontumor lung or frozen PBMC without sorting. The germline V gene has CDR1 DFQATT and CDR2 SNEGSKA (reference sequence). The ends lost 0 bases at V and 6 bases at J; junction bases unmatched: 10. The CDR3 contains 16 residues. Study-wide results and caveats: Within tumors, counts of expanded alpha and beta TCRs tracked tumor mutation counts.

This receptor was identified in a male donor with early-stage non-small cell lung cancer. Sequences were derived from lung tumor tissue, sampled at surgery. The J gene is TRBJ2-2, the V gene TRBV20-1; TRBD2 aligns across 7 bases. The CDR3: CSARDLREAVAGELFF. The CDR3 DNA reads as TGCAGTGCTAGAGATCTTCGGGAGGCAGTGGCCGGGGAGCTGTTTTTT.